The rows below give T cell receptor beta chains drawn from one sample of a study of T cell responses to AZD1222 COVID-19 vaccine. Using immunoSEQ multiplex PCR, the repertoire was profiled, and TCRdb retains in-frame clones only, with some absent. The profile shows roughly 140,000 clones, about nine tenths of them singletons. Material: peripheral blood, obtained on day 0 of AZD1222 vaccination. These receptors all stem from an adult in good health. Both conserved end residues are trimmed from each CDR3. Fields, in order: clone size, V gene, CDR3 length, J gene, CDR3 protein. Size values are once, few and many counts, or a class for expanded clones, and some rows have none.

size: NA
V: TRBV7-2
length: 12
J: TRBJ1-3
CDR3: ASSPEVSGNTIY

size: once
V: TRBV6-6
length: 11
J: TRBJ1-1
CDR3: ATRKGGITEAF

size: few
V: TRBV19
length: 12
J: TRBJ2-2
CDR3: ASSMGLYTGELF

size: NA
V: TRBV6-6
length: 11
J: TRBJ2-7
CDR3: ASSSRTGGEQY

size: NA
V: TRBV12-1
length: 12
J: TRBJ1-2
CDR3: ASSFVAGVSGYT

size: NA
V: TRBV9
length: 11
J: TRBJ1-1
CDR3: ASSVGLYTEAF

size: NA
V: TRBV14
length: 13
J: TRBJ2-5
CDR3: ASSQDLWGQETQY

size: NA
V: TRBV3-1/TRBV3-2
length: 11
J: TRBJ1-6
CDR3: ASSLGPNSPLH

size: once
V: TRBV12-3/TRBV12-4
length: 11
J: TRBJ2-2
CDR3: AIEGTSGGELF

size: NA
V: TRBV5-1
length: 13
J: TRBJ1-3
CDR3: ASSLAPISGNTIY

size: NA
V: TRBV11-2
length: 11
J: TRBJ1-5
CDR3: ASSLVSDQPQH

size: NA
V: TRBV4-3
length: 12
J: TRBJ1-1
CDR3: ASSQGRLNTEAF

size: NA
V: TRBV9
length: 9
J: TRBJ1-4
CDR3: ASSAKNQLF

size: NA
V: TRBV6-6
length: 11
J: TRBJ1-2
CDR3: ASSYTQNYGYT

size: few
V: TRBV2
length: 14
J: TRBJ1-5
CDR3: ASSEAIQGFSQPQH

size: NA
V: TRBV18
length: 12
J: TRBJ1-1
CDR3: ASSMGQLNTEAF

size: NA
V: TRBV10-3
length: 11
J: TRBJ1-1
CDR3: AIQGTSNTEAF

size: once
V: TRBV25-1
length: 12
J: TRBJ1-6
CDR3: ASSDQGGGSPLH

size: NA
V: TRBV19
length: 11
J: TRBJ2-5
CDR3: ASSEDREETQY

size: NA
V: TRBV5-1
length: 19
J: TRBJ1-2
CDR3: ASSSPRQGSRGGPNNYGYT

size: NA
V: TRBV7-2
length: 12
J: TRBJ2-5
CDR3: ASTRAGARETQY

size: NA
V: TRBV30
length: 15
J: TRBJ2-5
CDR3: AWSSGLAGGIEETQY

size: NA
V: TRBV11-3
length: 14
J: TRBJ2-5
CDR3: ASSPFGGPNGETQY

size: NA
V: TRBV6-5
length: 11
J: TRBJ1-5
CDR3: ASSTDRDRPQH

size: NA
V: TRBV24-1
length: 13
J: TRBJ1-1
CDR3: ATSDRGVSDTEAF

size: NA
V: TRBV11-2
length: 13
J: TRBJ2-2
CDR3: ASSLNRRGAGELF

size: NA
V: TRBV5-6
length: 11
J: TRBJ2-1
CDR3: ASSRRIYNEQF

size: NA
V: TRBV13
length: 13
J: TRBJ2-1
CDR3: ASSLERGSMNEQF

size: NA
V: TRBV30
length: 11
J: TRBJ1-5
CDR3: AWTGQAPEPQH

size: NA
V: TRBV18
length: 17
J: TRBJ2-4
CDR3: ASSSTVNRQLLAKNIQY

size: NA
V: TRBV6-6
length: 11
J: TRBJ1-5
CDR3: ASSPDSNQPQH

size: NA
V: TRBV6-5
length: 12
J: TRBJ1-3
CDR3: ASSRTASGNTIY

size: NA
V: TRBV3-1/TRBV3-2
length: 14
J: TRBJ2-7
CDR3: ASSQGIASRGDEQY

size: NA
V: TRBV29-1
length: 11
J: TRBJ2-2
CDR3: SVYRDSTGELF

size: NA
V: TRBV4-2
length: 14
J: TRBJ2-1
CDR3: ASSPREATGSYEQF

size: NA
V: TRBV7-8
length: 12
J: TRBJ1-2
CDR3: ASSLERASYGYT

size: NA
V: TRBV19
length: 11
J: TRBJ1-4
CDR3: AVRGATNEKLF

size: NA
V: TRBV30
length: 9
J: TRBJ1-1
CDR3: ARERNTEAF